Sequencing of this T cell receptor beta chain was carried out in a study of blood T cell repertoires in COVID-19. This clone showed up just once. Profiling relied on immunoSEQ multiplex PCR, and the TCRdb table lists in-frame clones only, not all of them. The sample includes roughly 200,000 clones, about three quarters of them seen just once. Germline values: CDR1 SGHRS, CDR2 YFSETQ. The CDR3 is made up of 15 amino acids. V was shortened by 1 base and J by 1 base, with 9 bases between the two germline ends. The sequence came from a woman older than 75 with active or convalescent COVID-19. The rearrangement joins TRBV5-1 to TRBJ1-5; TRBD1 might be the D (5 bases). The specimen sequenced was peripheral blood. DNA for the CDR3: TGCGCCAGCAGCTTGTTGGAGGGGAGCAATCAGCCCCAGCATTTT. Its protein product is CASSLLEGSNQPQHF.